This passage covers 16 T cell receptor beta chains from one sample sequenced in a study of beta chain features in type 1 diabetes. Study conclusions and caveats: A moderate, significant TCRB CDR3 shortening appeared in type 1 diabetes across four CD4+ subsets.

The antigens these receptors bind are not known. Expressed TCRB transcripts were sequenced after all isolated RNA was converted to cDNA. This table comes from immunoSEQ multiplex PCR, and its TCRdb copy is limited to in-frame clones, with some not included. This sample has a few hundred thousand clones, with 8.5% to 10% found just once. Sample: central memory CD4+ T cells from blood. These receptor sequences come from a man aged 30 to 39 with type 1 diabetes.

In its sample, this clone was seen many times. The CDR3 nucleotides are TGTGCCAGCAGCTTGAACTCGGGGGGCACTGAAGCTTTCTTT. Protein product: CASSLNSGGTEAFF. This chain joins TRBV5-4 and TRBJ1-1; maybe TRBD1 (5 bases). Between the trimmed V and J ends, which lost 1 base and 4 bases, there was a span of 11 bases. This CDR3 has 14 residues. CDR1 and CDR2 (germline): SGHNT, YYREEE (reference sequence).

CDR3: CASSLVDGYTF. For the CDR3, the DNA is TGTGCCAGCAGCTTGGTAGACGGCTACACCTTC. J is TRBJ1-2 and V is TRBV11-2; D gene uncertain. This CDR3 has 11 residues. The ends were cut back, 3 bases at V and 8 bases at J, with 7 bases in the middle. CDR1 is SGHAT and CDR2 is FQNNGV in the germline V gene.

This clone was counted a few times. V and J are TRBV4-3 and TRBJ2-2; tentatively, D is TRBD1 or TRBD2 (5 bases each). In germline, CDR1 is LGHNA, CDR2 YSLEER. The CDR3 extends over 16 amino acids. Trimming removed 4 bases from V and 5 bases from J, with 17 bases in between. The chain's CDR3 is CASSPWGSRGTGELFF. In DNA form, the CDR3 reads TGCGCCAGCAGCCCCTGGGGGAGTAGGGGAACCGGGGAGCTGTTTTTT.

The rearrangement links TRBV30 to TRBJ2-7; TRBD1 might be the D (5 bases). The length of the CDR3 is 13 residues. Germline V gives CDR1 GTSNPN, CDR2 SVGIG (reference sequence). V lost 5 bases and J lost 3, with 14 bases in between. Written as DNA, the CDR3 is TGTGCCTGGGGGCGGACATTCAGCTACGAGCAGTACTTC. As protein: CAWGRTFSYEQYF.

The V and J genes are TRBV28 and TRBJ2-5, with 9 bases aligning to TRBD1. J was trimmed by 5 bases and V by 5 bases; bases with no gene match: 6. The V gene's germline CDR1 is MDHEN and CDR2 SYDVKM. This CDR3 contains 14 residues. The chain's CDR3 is CASSRTGGEETQYF. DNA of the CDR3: TGTGCCAGCAGTCGTACAGGGGGCGAGGAGACCCAGTACTTC.

CDR3: CSVTWAPETQYF. The CDR3 DNA reads TGCAGCGTTACTTGGGCTCCGGAGACCCAGTACTTC. The chain has TRBV29-1 and TRBJ2-5; D remains ambiguous. This CDR3 spans 12 amino acids. Per the germline V gene, CDR1 is SQVTM and CDR2 is ANQGSEA. Trimming took off 5 bases at V and 5 bases at J, with 12 bases between the two ends.

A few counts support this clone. CDR3 nucleotide sequence: TGTGCCAGCAGCTTGAGGCACGCGCTAATCTCTGGGGCCAACGTCCTGACTTTC. Translated, it gives CASSLRHALISGANVLTF. This chain uses TRBV5-6 with TRBJ2-6, with D unclear. The V gene lost 1 base and the J gene lost 0 bases, with 14 bases spanning the gap. The germline CDR1 and CDR2 sequences are SGHDT and YYEEEE. The CDR3 totals 18 residues.

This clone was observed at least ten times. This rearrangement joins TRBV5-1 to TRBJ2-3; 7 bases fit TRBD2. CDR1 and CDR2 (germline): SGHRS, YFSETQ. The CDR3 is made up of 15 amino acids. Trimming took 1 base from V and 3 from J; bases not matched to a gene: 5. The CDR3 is CASSLSQRDTDTQYF. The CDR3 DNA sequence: TGCGCCAGCAGCTTGTCCCAGCGGGATACAGATACGCAGTATTTT.

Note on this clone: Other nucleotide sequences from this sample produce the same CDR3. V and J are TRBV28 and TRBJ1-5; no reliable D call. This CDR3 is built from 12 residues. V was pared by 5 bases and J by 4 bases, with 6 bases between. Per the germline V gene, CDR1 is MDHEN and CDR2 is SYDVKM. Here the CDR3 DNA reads TGTGCCAGCAGTCTCGTGAATCAGCCCCAGCATTTT. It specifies CASSLVNQPQHF.

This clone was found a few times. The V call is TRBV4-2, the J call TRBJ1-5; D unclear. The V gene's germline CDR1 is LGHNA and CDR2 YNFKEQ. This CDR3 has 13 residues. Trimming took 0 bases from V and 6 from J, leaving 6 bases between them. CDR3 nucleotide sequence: TGTGCCAGCAGCCAAGATCAAAGTCAGCCCCAGCATTTT. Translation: CASSQDQSQPQHF.

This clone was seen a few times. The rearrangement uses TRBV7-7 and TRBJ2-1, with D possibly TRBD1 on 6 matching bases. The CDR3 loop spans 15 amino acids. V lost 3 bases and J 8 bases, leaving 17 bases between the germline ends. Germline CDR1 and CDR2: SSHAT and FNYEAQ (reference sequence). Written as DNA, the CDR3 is TGTGCCAGCAGCTTTAGGGACACCGGCCTCGATGAGCAGTTCTTC. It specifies CASSFRDTGLDEQFF.

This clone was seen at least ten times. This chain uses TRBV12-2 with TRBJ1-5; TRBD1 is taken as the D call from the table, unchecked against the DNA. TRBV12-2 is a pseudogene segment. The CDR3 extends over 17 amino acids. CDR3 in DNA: TGTGCAAGTCGCTTCGTCCCAGGGGACAGGTTAAATCAGCCCCAGCATTTT. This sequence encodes CASRFVPGDRLNQPQHF.

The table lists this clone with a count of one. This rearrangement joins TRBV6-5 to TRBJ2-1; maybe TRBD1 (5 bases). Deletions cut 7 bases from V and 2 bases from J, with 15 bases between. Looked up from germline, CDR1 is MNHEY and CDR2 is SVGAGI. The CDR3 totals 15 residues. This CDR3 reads CASNSQGSPYNEQFF. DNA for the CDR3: TGTGCCAGCAACTCCCAGGGATCCCCCTACAATGAGCAGTTCTTC.

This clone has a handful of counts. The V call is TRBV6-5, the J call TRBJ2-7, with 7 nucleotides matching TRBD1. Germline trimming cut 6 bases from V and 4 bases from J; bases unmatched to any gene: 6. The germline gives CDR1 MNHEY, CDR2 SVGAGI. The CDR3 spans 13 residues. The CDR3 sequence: CASRTGTAYEQYF. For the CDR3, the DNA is TGTGCCAGCAGGACCGGGACAGCTTACGAGCAGTACTTC.

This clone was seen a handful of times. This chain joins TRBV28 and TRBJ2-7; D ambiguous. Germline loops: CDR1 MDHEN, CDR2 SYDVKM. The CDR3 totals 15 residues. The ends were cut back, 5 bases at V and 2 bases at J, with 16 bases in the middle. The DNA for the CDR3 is TGTGCCAGCAGTCCCGAGAGCCCATCTGCCTACGAGCAGTACTTC. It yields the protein CASSPESPSAYEQYF.

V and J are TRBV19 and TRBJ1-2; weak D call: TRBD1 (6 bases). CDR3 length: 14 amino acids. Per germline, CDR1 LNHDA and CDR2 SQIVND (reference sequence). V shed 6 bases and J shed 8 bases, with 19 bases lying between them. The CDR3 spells CASREMGGMDGYTF. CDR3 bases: TGTGCCAGTAGGGAGATGGGGGGCATGGACGGCTACACCTTC. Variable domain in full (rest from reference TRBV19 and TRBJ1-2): DGGITQSPKYLFRKEGQNVTLSCEQNLNHDAMYWYRQDPGQGLRLIYYSQIVNDFQKGDIAEGYSVSREKKESFPLTVTSAQKNPTAFYLCASREMGGMDGYTFGSGTRLTVV.